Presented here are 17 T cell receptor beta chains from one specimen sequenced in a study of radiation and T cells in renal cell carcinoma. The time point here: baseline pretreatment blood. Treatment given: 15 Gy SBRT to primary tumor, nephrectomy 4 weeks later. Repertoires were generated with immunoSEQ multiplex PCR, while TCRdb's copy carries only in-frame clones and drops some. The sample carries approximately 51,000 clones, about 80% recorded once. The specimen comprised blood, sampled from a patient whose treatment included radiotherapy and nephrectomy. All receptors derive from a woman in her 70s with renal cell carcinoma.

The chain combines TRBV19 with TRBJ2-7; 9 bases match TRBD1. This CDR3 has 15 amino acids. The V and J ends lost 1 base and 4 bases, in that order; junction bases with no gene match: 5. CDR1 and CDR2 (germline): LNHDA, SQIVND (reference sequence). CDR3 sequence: CASSIGRTGEYEQYF. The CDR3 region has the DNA TGTGCCAGTAGTATAGGAAGGACAGGGGAGTACGAGCAGTACTTC.

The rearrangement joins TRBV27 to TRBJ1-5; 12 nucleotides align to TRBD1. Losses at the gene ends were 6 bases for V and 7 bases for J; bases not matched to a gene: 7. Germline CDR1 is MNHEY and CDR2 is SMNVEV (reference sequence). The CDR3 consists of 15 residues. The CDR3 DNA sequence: TGTGCCAGCAGGTCCGGGACAGGGGGCTTGCAGCCCCAGCATTTT. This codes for CASRSGTGGLQPQHF.

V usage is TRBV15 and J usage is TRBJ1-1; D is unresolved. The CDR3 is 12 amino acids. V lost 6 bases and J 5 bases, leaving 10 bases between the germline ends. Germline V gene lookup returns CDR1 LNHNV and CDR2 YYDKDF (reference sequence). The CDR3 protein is CATSNGGTEAFF. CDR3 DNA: TGTGCCACCAGTAACGGAGGTACTGAAGCTTTCTTT.

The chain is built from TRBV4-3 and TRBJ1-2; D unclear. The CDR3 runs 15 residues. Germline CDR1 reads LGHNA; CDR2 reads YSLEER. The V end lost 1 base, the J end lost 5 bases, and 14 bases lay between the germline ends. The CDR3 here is CASSQVKGGSYGYTF. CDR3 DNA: TGCGCCAGCAGCCAAGTCAAGGGCGGTTCGTATGGCTACACCTTC.

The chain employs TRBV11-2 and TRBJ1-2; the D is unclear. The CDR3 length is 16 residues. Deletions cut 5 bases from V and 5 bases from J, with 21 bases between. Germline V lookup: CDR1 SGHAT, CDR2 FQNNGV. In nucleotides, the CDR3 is TGTGCCAGCAGCCACTACTCCGGGATGGGCCTTTATGGCTACACCTTC. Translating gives CASSHYSGMGLYGYTF.

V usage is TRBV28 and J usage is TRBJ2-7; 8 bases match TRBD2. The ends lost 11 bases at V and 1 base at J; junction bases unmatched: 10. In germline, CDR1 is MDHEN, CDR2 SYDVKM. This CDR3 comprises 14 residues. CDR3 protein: CASMPPGGSYEQYF. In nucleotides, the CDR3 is TGTGCCTCTATGCCCCCGGGGGGGTCCTACGAGCAGTACTTC. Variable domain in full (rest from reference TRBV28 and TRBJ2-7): DVKVTQSSRYLVKRTGEKVFLECVQDMDHENMFWYRQDPGLGLRLIYFSYDVKMKEKGDIPEGYSVSREKKERFSLILESASTNQTSMYLCASMPPGGSYEQYFGPGTRLTVT.

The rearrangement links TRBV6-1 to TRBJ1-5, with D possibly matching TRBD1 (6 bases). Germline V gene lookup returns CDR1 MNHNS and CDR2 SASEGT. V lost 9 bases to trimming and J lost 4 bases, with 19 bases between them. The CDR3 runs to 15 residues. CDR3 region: CASTRDTVQNQPQHF. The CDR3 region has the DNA TGTGCCAGTACCCGGGACACCGTCCAAAATCAGCCCCAGCATTTT.

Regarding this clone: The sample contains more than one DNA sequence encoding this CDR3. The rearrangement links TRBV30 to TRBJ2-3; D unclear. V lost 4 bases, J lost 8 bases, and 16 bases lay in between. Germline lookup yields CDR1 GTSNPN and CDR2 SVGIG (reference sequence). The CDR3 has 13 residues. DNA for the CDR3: TGTGCCTGGAATCGGGCCGGAGTGGTTACGCAGTATTTT. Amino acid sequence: CAWNRAGVVTQYF.

CDR3 sequence reads: CASSLGRNEQFF. CDR3 nucleotide sequence: TGTGCCAGCAGCTTGGGTAGGAATGAGCAGTTCTTC. The chain employs TRBV5-5 and TRBJ2-1; no reliable D call. V was clipped by 0 bases and J by 7 bases, with 5 bases between them. The V gene's germline CDR1 is SGHKS and CDR2 YYEKEE (reference sequence). The CDR3 covers 12 residues.

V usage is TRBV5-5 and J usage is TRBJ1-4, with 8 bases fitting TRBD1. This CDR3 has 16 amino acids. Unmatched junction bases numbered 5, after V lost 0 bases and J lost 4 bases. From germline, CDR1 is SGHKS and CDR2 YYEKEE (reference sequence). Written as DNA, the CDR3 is TGTGCCAGCAGCTTGGGGCAGGGGGCTAATAATGAAAAACTGTTTTTT. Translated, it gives CASSLGQGANNEKLFF.

CDR3 amino acids: CASSNRLGADIKQYF. The DNA of the CDR3 is TGTGCCAGCAGCAACCGGCTCGGTGCCGATATCAAGCAGTACTTC. The chain combines TRBV27 with TRBJ2-7; D is uncertain. The germline V and J ends were trimmed by 6 bases and 8 bases, with 23 bases remaining between them. This CDR3 has 15 residues. From germline, CDR1 is MNHEY and CDR2 SMNVEV (reference sequence).

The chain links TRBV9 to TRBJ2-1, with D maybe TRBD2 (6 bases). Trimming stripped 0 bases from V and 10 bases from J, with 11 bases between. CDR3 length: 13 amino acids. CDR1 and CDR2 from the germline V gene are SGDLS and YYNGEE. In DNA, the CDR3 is TGTGCCAGCAGCGTAGTGCATAGCGGAGAGCAGTTCTTC. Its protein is CASSVVHSGEQFF.

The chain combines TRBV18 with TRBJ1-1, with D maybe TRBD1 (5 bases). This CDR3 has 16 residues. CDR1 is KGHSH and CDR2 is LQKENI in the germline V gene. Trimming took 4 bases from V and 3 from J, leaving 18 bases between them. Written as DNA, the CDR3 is TGTGCCAGCTCACTCAATACGGGGAAAGGGGACACTGAAGCTTTCTTT. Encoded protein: CASSLNTGKGDTEAFF.

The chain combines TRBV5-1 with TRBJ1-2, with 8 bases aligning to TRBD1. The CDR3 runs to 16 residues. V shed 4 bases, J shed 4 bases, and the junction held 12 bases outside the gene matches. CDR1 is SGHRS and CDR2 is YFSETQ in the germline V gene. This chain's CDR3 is CASSQLTGALGYGYTF. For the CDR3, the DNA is TGCGCCAGCAGCCAACTGACAGGGGCTCTGGGCTATGGCTACACCTTC.

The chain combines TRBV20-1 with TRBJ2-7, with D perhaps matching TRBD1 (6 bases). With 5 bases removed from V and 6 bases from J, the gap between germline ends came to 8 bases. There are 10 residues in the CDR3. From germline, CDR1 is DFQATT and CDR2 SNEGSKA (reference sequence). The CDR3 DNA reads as TGCAGTGCTGGCAGGGGCGAGCAGTACTTC. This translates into CSAGRGEQYF.

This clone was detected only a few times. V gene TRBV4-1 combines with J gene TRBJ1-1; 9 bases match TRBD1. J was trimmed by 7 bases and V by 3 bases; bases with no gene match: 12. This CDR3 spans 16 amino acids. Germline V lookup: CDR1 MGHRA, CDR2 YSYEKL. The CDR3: CASSHLSGQGHVEAFF. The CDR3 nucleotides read TGCGCCAGCAGCCATTTATCGGGACAGGGCCACGTTGAAGCTTTCTTT.

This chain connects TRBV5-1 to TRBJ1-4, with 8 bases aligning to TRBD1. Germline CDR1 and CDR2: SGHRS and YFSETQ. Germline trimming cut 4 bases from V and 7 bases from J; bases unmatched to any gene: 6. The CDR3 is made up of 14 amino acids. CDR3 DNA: TGCGCCAGCAGCCAGGGGGCGGATGGTGAAAAACTGTTTTTT. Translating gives CASSQGADGEKLFF.